One and the same sample provided the 21 T cell receptor beta chains below, sequenced in a study of blood T cell repertoires in COVID-19 (TCRdb year 2020). Library creation used the immunoSEQ multiplex PCR assay. Entries here come from immuneACCESS through TCRdb and include only in-frame sequences with V and J called. Some clones fail to appear in such tables; in the studies checked, an unresolved V gene covers under half of the shortfall, and the cause of the remainder is unknown. The sample has roughly 250,000 clones on record, approximately 90% of them singletons. Clones ranked in the top ten supply roughly 2% of the sample. Sequenced input: PBMCs or T cells enriched from blood (not recorded which). Receptor source: a woman in her thirties or forties with acute COVID-19.

The chain uses TRBV11-2 and TRBJ2-7; TRBD2 matches at 7 bases. Germline-derived CDR1 and CDR2 are SGHAT and FQNNGV. The J segment lost 0 bases and the V segment lost 2 bases, leaving 7 bases of the junction unmatched. This CDR3 has 16 amino acids. CDR3 coding DNA: TGTGCCAGCAGCTTATATGGGGGGGGAAGCTCCTACGAGCAGTACTTC. This sequence encodes CASSLYGGGSSYEQYF.

The sample holds a few counts of this clone. This chain joins TRBV5-1 and TRBJ1-1; TRBD1 is a possible D gene (5 bases). The germline V gene has CDR1 SGHRS and CDR2 YFSETQ. There are 15 residues in the CDR3. V lost 0 bases to trimming and J lost 1 base, with 10 bases between them. The CDR3 loop is CASSLADGGNTEAFF. The CDR3 DNA sequence: TGCGCCAGCAGCTTGGCCGACGGGGGGAACACTGAAGCTTTCTTT.

The chain carries TRBV19 and TRBJ1-5; no definite D call. The length of the CDR3 is 13 residues. CDR1 is LNHDA, CDR2 SQIVND, per germline (reference sequence). The V end lost 3 bases, the J end lost 7 bases, and 10 bases lay between the germline ends. CDR3 in amino acids: CASSIPPLQPQHF. CDR3 DNA: TGTGCCAGTAGTATTCCCCCCCTACAGCCCCAGCATTTT.

This sequence joins TRBV27 and TRBJ1-2; 9 bases fit TRBD1. V lost 5 bases and J lost 8; bases outside the gene matches: 21. There are 18 residues in the CDR3. Per germline, CDR1 MNHEY and CDR2 SMNVEV (reference sequence). CDR3 bases: TGTGCCAGCAGTAGGACCACCGGGACAGGGTGGGCTCGGAGGGGCTACACCTTC. It specifies CASSRTTGTGWARRGYTF.

V is TRBV30 and J is TRBJ2-3; 7 bases are shared with TRBD2. The CDR3 runs 12 residues. V was clipped by 3 bases and J by 6 bases; unmatched bases: 3. Germline V CDR1 and CDR2: GTSNPN, SVGIG (reference sequence). CDR3 residues: CAWRDGGDTQYF. In DNA form, the CDR3 reads TGTGCCTGGAGAGACGGGGGGGATACGCAGTATTTT.

This chain joins TRBV11-3 and TRBJ2-1; TRBD2 aligns across 15 bases. Per the germline V gene, CDR1 is SGHNT and CDR2 is YENEEA. V lost 0 bases, J lost 6 bases, and 15 bases stayed unmatched. The CDR3 has 21 amino acids. In DNA, the CDR3 is TGTGCCAGCAGCTTAGAGGTATGGACTAGCGGGAGGGCCGGTTATTCCAATGAGCAGTTCTTC. The encoded protein is CASSLEVWTSGRAGYSNEQFF.

V is TRBV2 and J is TRBJ1-5, with 7 nucleotides matching TRBD1. V lost 3 bases, J lost 5 bases, and 7 bases stayed unmatched. In germline, CDR1 is SNHLY, CDR2 FYNNEI. This CDR3 comprises 15 residues. The CDR3 bases are TGTGCCAGCAGTGAGGGCGGACAGGTTGATCAGCCCCAGCATTTT. It yields the protein CASSEGGQVDQPQHF.

This sequence joins TRBV28 and TRBJ1-1, with a tentative D call TRBD1 (5 bases). Trimming removed 3 bases at V and 5 bases at J, with 19 bases between. Germline V gives CDR1 MDHEN, CDR2 SYDVKM. This CDR3 is built from 16 residues. The CDR3 sequence is CASSLGRAGGWTEAFF. In nucleotides, the CDR3 is TGTGCCAGCAGTTTGGGTCGGGCGGGGGGATGGACTGAAGCTTTCTTT.

This chain connects TRBV29-1 to TRBJ1-1; no definite D call. From germline, CDR1 is SQVTM and CDR2 ANQGSEA. The CDR3 consists of 14 residues. The V end was cut by 1 base, the J end by 5 bases, with 14 bases between. DNA for the CDR3: TGCAGCGTTGAAGTGGAGGGCCTCGGGACTGAAGCTTTCTTT. Protein sequence: CSVEVEGLGTEAFF.

The chain uses TRBV28 and TRBJ1-4; D gene unclear. V lost 6 bases to trimming and J lost 0 bases, with 11 bases between them. Germline V gene data show CDR1 as MDHEN and CDR2 as SYDVKM. The CDR3 length is 15 residues. The CDR3 here is CASRPGPATNEKLFF. The CDR3 DNA reads TGTGCCAGCAGACCAGGTCCCGCAACTAATGAAAAACTGTTTTTT.

J is TRBJ1-2 and V is TRBV28; weak D call: TRBD1 (5 bases). The CDR3 is made up of 15 amino acids. Trimming stripped 3 bases from V and 8 bases from J, with 19 bases between. Germline values: CDR1 MDHEN, CDR2 SYDVKM. CDR3 protein: CASSLRGSLPRGYTF. DNA for the CDR3: TGTGCCAGCAGTTTGCGGGGGTCCCTACCGCGGGGCTACACCTTC.

The chain couples TRBV19 to TRBJ1-4; 7 bases are shared with TRBD1. V gave up 6 bases and J gave up 8 bases; unmatched junction bases: 12. There are 15 residues in the CDR3. CDR1 is LNHDA, CDR2 SQIVND, per germline (reference sequence). DNA of the CDR3: TGTGCCAGTAGGCCCCAACAGGGGCCCGGCGAAAAACTGTTTTTT. It specifies CASRPQQGPGEKLFF. The whole variable domain, filled in from reference TRBV19 and TRBJ1-4, reads DGGITQSPKYLFRKEGQNVTLSCEQNLNHDAMYWYRQDPGQGLRLIYYSQIVNDFQKGDIAEGYSVSREKKESFPLTVTSAQKNPTAFYLCASRPQQGPGEKLFFGSGTQLSVL.

V usage is TRBV4-1 and J usage is TRBJ2-5, with 7 bases that match TRBD1. The germline V gene has CDR1 MGHRA and CDR2 YSYEKL. V was clipped by 1 base and J by 1 base; unmatched bases: 6. This CDR3 has 16 residues. The CDR3 reads CASSQALQGTQETQYF. The CDR3 nucleotides read TGCGCCAGCAGCCAAGCGTTACAGGGGACCCAAGAGACCCAGTACTTC.

The rearrangement uses TRBV10-2 and TRBJ2-7, with D possibly being TRBD1 (6 bases). The CDR3 is 15 amino acids. In germline, CDR1 is WSHSY, CDR2 SAAADI. Trimming shortened V by 8 bases and J by 4 bases, and 21 bases separated the two germline ends. CDR3 protein: CASFRQDAATYEQYF. The CDR3, as DNA: TGCGCCAGCTTCCGACAGGACGCAGCAACTTACGAGCAGTACTTC.

V gene TRBV19 combines with J gene TRBJ2-2; 8 bases fit TRBD2. CDR1 LNHDA and CDR2 SQIVND come from the germline V gene (reference sequence). Trimming took 5 bases from V and 7 from J; bases not matched to a gene: 9. The CDR3 is made up of 15 amino acids. The CDR3 DNA sequence: TGTGCCAGTAGTCTTAGCGGGACGCCGGGCGGGGAGCTGTTTTTT. It encodes CASSLSGTPGGELFF.

V is TRBV13 and J is TRBJ2-3; 8 bases are a match to TRBD1. This CDR3 has 19 residues. The ends lost 4 bases at V and 2 bases at J; junction bases unmatched: 17. Per the germline V gene, CDR1 is PRHDT and CDR2 is FYEKMQ (reference sequence). This CDR3 is CASSSYPVDREDHTDTQYF. In DNA form, the CDR3 reads TGTGCCAGCAGCTCCTATCCAGTGGACAGGGAGGACCACACAGATACGCAGTATTTT.

This chain links TRBV7-9 with TRBJ1-1, with D maybe TRBD1 (5 bases). V lost 7 bases, J lost 1 base, and 13 bases lay in between. CDR1 is SEHNR, CDR2 FQNEAQ, per germline (reference sequence). The CDR3 consists of 14 residues. The CDR3 protein is CASNRPGQNTEAFF. CDR3 nucleotide sequence: TGTGCCAGCAACCGACCCGGACAGAACACTGAAGCTTTCTTT.

This chain uses TRBV4-2 with TRBJ2-5; maybe TRBD2 (6 bases). V was trimmed by 6 bases and J by 5 bases, leaving 10 bases between them. Germline V lookup: CDR1 LGHNA, CDR2 YNFKEQ. This CDR3 contains 12 residues. CDR3 in DNA: TGTGCCAGCAGGGGTAGCGGTGAGACCCAGTACTTC. Its protein is CASRGSGETQYF.

The J gene is TRBJ1-1, the V gene TRBV7-9, with D hard to call. The V gene's germline CDR1 is SEHNR and CDR2 FQNEAQ (reference sequence). The CDR3 extends over 13 amino acids. Trimming shortened V by 5 bases and J by 2 bases, and 9 bases separated the two germline ends. As DNA, the CDR3 is TGTGCCAGCAGCCCCCGGAGCAACACTGAAGCTTTCTTT. It translates to CASSPRSNTEAFF.

The chain links TRBV11-3 to TRBJ1-2, with 8 bases lining up with TRBD1. The CDR3 is made up of 13 amino acids. J gave up 7 bases and V 3 bases, and 4 bases lay outside the gene matches. The germline gives CDR1 SGHNT, CDR2 YENEEA. The CDR3 nucleotides read TGTGCCAGCAGCTTGGGACAGGCCTCTGGCTACACCTTC. It specifies CASSLGQASGYTF.

The chain combines TRBV11-3 with TRBJ2-5, with 8 bases identical to TRBD1. J lost 4 bases, V lost 0 bases, and 4 bases had no gene match. The CDR3 loop spans 15 amino acids. Germline V gene data show CDR1 as SGHNT and CDR2 as YENEEA. The CDR3 region is CASSLDGTGRETQYF. The DNA of the CDR3 is TGTGCCAGCAGCTTAGATGGGACAGGTCGAGAGACCCAGTACTTC.